This TCR beta chain was captured by sequencing in a study of neurological immune-mediated disorders. Study results and caveats: According to phylogenetic grouping, one related-CDR3 cluster, a possible signature, contained the repertoires of 18 of 34 multiple sclerosis patients. With the multiple sclerosis repertoire cluster, none of the clinical or MRI features showed an association.

This clonotype was picked up many times. Its antigen remains unknown. CDR3 size: 14 residues. Germline loops: CDR1 MNHEY, CDR2 SMNVEV (reference sequence). Deletions cut 3 bases from V and 5 bases from J, with 13 bases between. TCRdb redid the calling of the 5' RACE reads with MiXCR, one entry per CDR3 protein. This table has about 78,000 distinct CDR3 sequences, 4.5% to 6.5% appearing once. The chain links TRBV27 to TRBJ1-1; D uncertain. The specimen was PBMCs. The receptor was isolated from a woman in her twenties or thirties with multiple sclerosis. This CDR3 reads CASSFGGGRTEAFF. The CDR3 nucleotides are TGTGCCAGCAGTTTTGGCGGTGGTAGGACTGAAGCTTTCTTT.